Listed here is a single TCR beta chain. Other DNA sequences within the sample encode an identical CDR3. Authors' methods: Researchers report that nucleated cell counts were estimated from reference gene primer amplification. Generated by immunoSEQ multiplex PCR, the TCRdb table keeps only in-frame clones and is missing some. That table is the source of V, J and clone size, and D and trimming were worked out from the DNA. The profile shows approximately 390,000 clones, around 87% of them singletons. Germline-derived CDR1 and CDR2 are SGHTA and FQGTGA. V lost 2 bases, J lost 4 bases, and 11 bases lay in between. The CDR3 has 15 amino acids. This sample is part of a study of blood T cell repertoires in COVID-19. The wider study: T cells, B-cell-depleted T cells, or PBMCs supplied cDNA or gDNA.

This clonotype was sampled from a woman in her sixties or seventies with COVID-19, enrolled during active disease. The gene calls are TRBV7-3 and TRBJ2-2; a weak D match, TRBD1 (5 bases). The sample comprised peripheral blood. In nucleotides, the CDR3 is TGTGCCAGCAGCTTACGGCAGGGCGGCACCGGGGAGCTGTTTTTT. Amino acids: CASSLRQGGTGELFF.